The 21 T cell receptor beta chains in this list originate from one sample, sequenced in a study of blood T cell repertoires in COVID-19. Sequencing used immunoSEQ multiplex PCR; TCRdb keeps in-frame clones, though not all of them. Of some 87,000 clones listed, under 90% are singletons. The sequenced sample consisted of peripheral blood. The receptors originated from a woman in her 70s with acute or convalescent COVID-19.

The chain carries TRBV19 and TRBJ2-2; possible D gene TRBD1, 6 bases. V was trimmed by 8 bases and J by 3 bases, leaving 19 bases between them. The CDR3 contains 16 residues. CDR1 and CDR2 from the germline V gene are LNHDA and SQIVND (reference sequence). The CDR3 DNA reads as TGTGCCAGTTCCGTCAGGGGATTGGTTGACACCGGGGAGCTGTTTTTT. Translated: CASSVRGLVDTGELFF.

The rearrangement links TRBV5-1 to TRBJ2-1, with 13 positions matching TRBD2. The CDR3 contains 18 residues. The V segment lost 1 base and the J segment 5 bases; nucleotides outside the gene matches: 9. From germline, CDR1 is SGHRS and CDR2 YFSETQ. The CDR3 DNA reads TGCGCCAGCAGCTTGATGCCCCTTGGGACTAGCGGGAACAATGAGCAGTTCTTC. Protein sequence: CASSLMPLGTSGNNEQFF. The variable domain in full, completed from reference TRBV5-1 and TRBJ2-1, reads KAGVTQTPRYLIKTRGQQVTLSCSPISGHRSVSWYQQTPGQGLQFLFEYFSETQRNKGNFPGRFSGRQFSNSRSEMNVSTLELGDSALYLCASSLMPLGTSGNNEQFFGPGTRLTVL.

The rearrangement links TRBV5-4 to TRBJ2-2; the D gene is possibly TRBD2 (5 bases). Germline lookup yields CDR1 SGHNT and CDR2 YYREEE (reference sequence). The CDR3 runs to 16 residues. Trimming shortened V by 4 bases and J by 5 bases, and 18 bases separated the two germline ends. The CDR3 bases are TGTGCCAGCAGCAAACATGGACTGATGTGGACCGGGGAGCTGTTTTTT. This sequence encodes CASSKHGLMWTGELFF.

The chain carries TRBV3-1 (or the pseudogene TRBV3-2) and TRBJ2-3, with D unresolved. Between the trimmed V and J ends, which lost 3 bases and 1 base, there was a span of 14 bases. The germline V gene has CDR1 LGHDT and CDR2 YNNKEL (reference sequence). This CDR3 contains 16 residues. DNA of the CDR3: TGTGCCAGCAGCCAGTTCGAGGTGGTCCGCACAGATACGCAGTATTTT. It codes for CASSQFEVVRTDTQYF.

V usage is TRBV29-1 and J usage is TRBJ1-2, with unresolved D. In germline, CDR1 is SQVTM, CDR2 ANQGSEA. CDR3 length equals 11 residues. The V gene lost 2 bases and the J gene lost 7 bases, with 8 bases spanning the gap. The CDR3: CSVEPNLGYTF. The CDR3 coding sequence is TGCAGCGTTGAACCTAATCTTGGCTACACCTTC.

This clone was found a few times. The chain couples TRBV19 to TRBJ1-5, with TRBD1 matching over 12 bases. This CDR3 contains 18 residues. V lost 8 bases to trimming and J lost 3 bases; unmatched junction nucleotides: 14. Germline V lookup: CDR1 LNHDA, CDR2 SQIVND (reference sequence). As DNA, the CDR3 is TGTGCCAGTGGACTTCAACGGGGACAGGGGGCCTTCAATCAGCCCCAGCATTTT. Protein sequence: CASGLQRGQGAFNQPQHF.

The chain carries TRBV29-1 and TRBJ1-5, with TRBD1 matching over 7 bases. Looked up from germline, CDR1 is SQVTM and CDR2 is ANQGSEA. The CDR3 is made up of 14 amino acids. V was clipped by 4 bases and J by 0 bases; unmatched bases: 3. The DNA for the CDR3 is TGCAGCGTTGGGACAGGCATTAGCAATCAGCCCCAGCATTTT. Translation gives CSVGTGISNQPQHF.

V is TRBV18 and J is TRBJ2-1; D gene ambiguous. The CDR3 has 15 amino acids. Germline-derived CDR1 and CDR2 are KGHSH and LQKENI. V lost 6 bases and J 4 bases, leaving 16 bases between the germline ends. The CDR3 DNA sequence: TGTGCCAGCTCGCCCTACAACACAGAGTACAATGAGCAGTTCTTC. As protein: CASSPYNTEYNEQFF.

J is TRBJ1-1 and V is TRBV29-1; D unclear. This CDR3 spans 11 amino acids. V was pared by 5 bases and J by 5 bases, with 9 bases between. Per the germline V gene, CDR1 is SQVTM and CDR2 is ANQGSEA. The CDR3 DNA is TGCAGCGTTTCTAGTGGAACTGAAGCTTTCTTT. The encoded protein is CSVSSGTEAFF.

This chain joins TRBV7-8 and TRBJ2-7, with TRBD2 identical over 7 bases. Germline-derived CDR1 and CDR2 are SGHVS and FQNEAQ. The CDR3 is 16 residues long. Trimming removed 1 base from V and 4 bases from J; junction bases left unmatched: 10. The CDR3 reads CASSLGLLGTTYEQYF. The CDR3 DNA sequence: TGTGCCAGCAGCTTAGGTCTTCTAGGGACTACGTACGAGCAGTACTTC.

The chain combines TRBV6-6 with TRBJ2-7, with TRBD2 identical over 12 bases. CDR3 length: 14 residues. Trimming took 6 bases from V and 3 from J; bases not matched to a gene: 3. The germline V gene encodes CDR1 MNHNY and CDR2 SVGAGI (reference sequence). The CDR3 bases are TGTGCCAGCAGGGTACTAGCGGGGGGCTACGAGCAGTACTTC. It specifies CASRVLAGGYEQYF.

V gene TRBV28 combines with J gene TRBJ1-2; D gene unclear. Germline CDR1 reads MDHEN; CDR2 reads SYDVKM. Trimming stripped 7 bases from V and 0 bases from J, with 9 bases between. The CDR3 loop spans 13 amino acids. The CDR3 loop is CASTPGTNYGYTF. CDR3 sequence (DNA): TGTGCCAGCACCCCGGGAACTAACTATGGCTACACCTTC.

The rearrangement joins TRBV6-1 to TRBJ2-5, with 9 bases lining up with TRBD2. V shed 2 bases and J 7 bases; nucleotides not matched to a gene: 11. This CDR3 is 16 amino acids long. From germline, CDR1 is MNHNS and CDR2 SASEGT. The CDR3 DNA is TGTGCCAGCAGTGAACGGGCGGGAGGGGGAGTTGGGACCCAGTACTTC. Translation gives CASSERAGGGVGTQYF.

The gene calls are TRBV15 and TRBJ2-5; D possibly corresponds to TRBD2 (6 bases). Trimming removed 3 bases at V and 5 bases at J, with 13 bases between. Germline V gives CDR1 LNHNV, CDR2 YYDKDF (reference sequence). The CDR3 extends over 14 amino acids. The DNA for the CDR3 is TGTGCCACCAGCAGGGGGGGAGATACGGAGACCCAGTACTTC. It translates to CATSRGGDTETQYF.

This rearrangement joins TRBV18 to TRBJ2-1, with D hard to call. This CDR3 is built from 15 residues. Per germline, CDR1 KGHSH and CDR2 LQKENI. V lost 0 bases, J lost 0 bases, and 6 bases lay in between. The CDR3 sequence is CASSPPRSSYNEQFF. For the CDR3, the DNA is TGTGCCAGCTCACCACCACGGAGCTCCTACAATGAGCAGTTCTTC.

The gene calls are TRBV15 and TRBJ1-5, with D unclear. This CDR3 is 15 amino acids long. V was shortened by 1 base and J by 6 bases, with 13 bases between the two germline ends. Germline values: CDR1 LNHNV, CDR2 YYDKDF (reference sequence). CDR3 nucleotide sequence: TGTGCCACCAGCAGAGGGACGGCCGGGAGTCAGCCCCAGCATTTT. Its translation is CATSRGTAGSQPQHF.

V gene TRBV15 combines with J gene TRBJ2-1, with 7 bases matching TRBD2. The germline gives CDR1 LNHNV, CDR2 YYDKDF (reference sequence). The CDR3 has 16 residues. V dropped 2 bases and J dropped 3; count of bases not matched to a gene: 7. CDR3 amino acids: CATSRRLGGSYNEQFF. The CDR3 nucleotides are TGTGCCACCAGCAGACGCCTAGGCGGGAGCTACAATGAGCAGTTCTTC.

V gene TRBV9 combines with J gene TRBJ2-7; D remains ambiguous. The CDR3 is 13 amino acids. Trimming left V 4 bases short and J 3 bases short, with 11 bases between. The germline V gene encodes CDR1 SGDLS and CDR2 YYNGEE. The chain's CDR3 is CASSPRGRYEQYF. In DNA, the CDR3 is TGTGCCAGCAGCCCCCGAGGCCGCTACGAGCAGTACTTC. Full variable domain (remainder filled in from reference TRBV9 and TRBJ2-7): DSGVTQTPKHLITATGQRVTLRCSPRSGDLSVYWYQQSLDQGLQFLIQYYNGEERAKGNILERFSAQQFPDLHSELNLSSLELGDSALYFCASSPRGRYEQYFGPGTRLTVT.

Notes on this clone: Other DNA sequences from this sample encode an identical CDR3 as well. The gene calls are TRBV28 and TRBJ1-1; 10 bases match TRBD1. V was pared by 3 bases and J by 5 bases, with 3 bases of the junction left unmatched. The CDR3 is made up of 14 amino acids. Germline lookup yields CDR1 MDHEN and CDR2 SYDVKM. The CDR3 loop reads CASSLGQGLTEAFF. CDR3 bases: TGTGCCAGCAGTTTGGGACAGGGGTTAACTGAAGCTTTCTTT.

This chain uses TRBV28 with TRBJ2-7; 11 nucleotides line up with TRBD1. The CDR3 contains 15 residues. The V segment lost 1 base and the J segment 7 bases; nucleotides outside the gene matches: 6. CDR1 MDHEN and CDR2 SYDVKM come from the germline V gene. The CDR3 coding sequence is TGTGCCAGCAGTTTATCGGGACAGGGGGTTCGTGAGCAGTACTTC. Translating it yields CASSLSGQGVREQYF. The entire variable domain, with the rest obtained from reference TRBV28 and TRBJ2-7, is as follows: DVKVTQSSRYLVKRTGEKVFLECVQDMDHENMFWYRQDPGLGLRLIYFSYDVKMKEKGDIPEGYSVSREKKERFSLILESASTNQTSMYLCASSLSGQGVREQYFGPGTRLTVT.

Concerning this clone: The sample holds other DNA sequences that translate to the same CDR3. The chain is built from TRBV28 and TRBJ1-3; tentatively, D is TRBD1 (5 bases). Germline CDR1 and CDR2: MDHEN and SYDVKM. V lost 4 bases, J lost 2 bases, and 9 bases lay in between. The CDR3 consists of 14 residues. This chain's CDR3 is CASSSGGTGNTIYF. In nucleotides, the CDR3 is TGTGCCAGCAGTTCCGGGGGTACTGGAAACACCATATATTTT.